The 14 T cell receptor beta chains in this list originate from one sample, sequenced in a study of T cells in Graves' hyperthyroidism and ophthalmopathy. From RNA transcripts, TCR beta CDR3 regions were amplified. HTBI primers were used for first-round RT-PCR of the TCR CDR3. In TCRdb, the multiplex PCR reads were re-called with MiXCR into one record per CDR3 protein. This table has 300,000 to 450,000 distinct CDR3 sequences, under 15% appearing once. Sequencing was performed on blood. These receptors were obtained from a young woman with Graves' hyperthyroidism.

V gene TRBV5-1 combines with J gene TRBJ2-3, with 10 bases matching TRBD2. This CDR3 region has 15 residues. V lost 5 bases and J lost 3; bases outside the gene matches: 6. In germline, CDR1 is SGHRS, CDR2 YFSETQ. The CDR3 here is CASRLAGSSTDTQYF. The CDR3, as DNA: TGCGCCAGCAGACTAGCGGGAAGTTCGACAGATACGCAGTATTTT.

This clonotype was seen at least ten times. The chain couples TRBV2 to TRBJ1-2; TRBD1 aligns across 9 bases. The length of the CDR3 is 16 residues. The V segment lost 4 bases and the J segment 8 bases; nucleotides outside the gene matches: 14. CDR1 SNHLY and CDR2 FYNNEI come from the germline V gene. CDR3 amino acids: CASSGQTGTGSGGYTF. For the CDR3, the DNA is TGTGCCAGCAGTGGACAAACCGGGACAGGGTCTGGAGGCTACACCTTC. Full variable domain (outside the CDR3, taken from reference TRBV2 and TRBJ1-2): EPEVTQTPSHQVTQMGQEVILRCVPISNHLYFYWYRQILGQKVEFLVSFYNNEISEKSEIFDDQFSVERPDGSNFTLKIRSTKLEDSAMYFCASSGQTGTGSGGYTFGSGTRLTVV.

This clonotype was detected many times. This chain links TRBV7-2 with TRBJ2-1; possibly TRBD2 for D (6 bases). This CDR3 has 17 amino acids. Germline V gene data show CDR1 as SGHTA and CDR2 as FQGNSA. V was shortened by 0 bases and J by 7 bases, with 19 bases between the two germline ends. CDR3 residues: CASSLAPAGTAMNEQFF. The CDR3 nucleotides read TGTGCCAGCAGCTTAGCGCCGGCCGGGACTGCAATGAATGAGCAGTTCTTC.

The chain joins TRBV20-1 to TRBJ1-1; unclear D gene. This CDR3 spans 12 amino acids. Trimming took off 7 bases at V and 1 base at J, with 10 bases between the two ends. CDR1 is DFQATT and CDR2 is SNEGSKA in the germline V gene (reference sequence). CDR3 in DNA: TGCAGTGTAGTACGAGGGAACACTGAAGCTTTCTTT. Amino acids: CSVVRGNTEAFF.

This clonotype was recorded a few times. One end of the junction fails to match germline, which may point to a read error. The chain recombines TRBV12-3 or TRBV12-4 with TRBJ2-5; 8 nucleotides match TRBD1. CDR3 length equals 15 residues. The CDR3 region is CASSVRTGSGEAQYF. In DNA, the CDR3 is TGTGCCAGCAGTGTACGGACAGGGTCAGGAGAGGCCCAGTACTTC.

In this sample, this clonotype turned up many times. The chain employs TRBV20-1 and TRBJ2-7, with D possibly being TRBD1 (6 bases). Trimming cost V 0 bases and J 5 bases, with 20 bases left between them. The CDR3 spans 16 residues. From germline, CDR1 is DFQATT and CDR2 SNEGSKA (reference sequence). CDR3 loop: CSARDPRGGQGHEQYF. The CDR3 DNA is TGCAGTGCTAGAGACCCAAGAGGTGGGCAGGGGCACGAGCAGTACTTC.

This clonotype was found a few times. The junction differs from germline at one of its ends, possibly a read error. The rearrangement links TRBV6-1 to TRBJ1-5; 9 bases are shared with TRBD1. Germline V gene data show CDR1 as MNHNS and CDR2 as SASEGT. The CDR3 loop spans 15 amino acids. The CDR3: CANSGSGTGNQPQHF. The CDR3 DNA follows: TGTGCCAACAGTGGTTCCGGGACAGGGAATCAGCCCCAGCATTTT.

This chain uses TRBV20-1 with TRBJ2-3; D is perhaps TRBD1 or TRBD2 (5 bases each). CDR3 length: 14 residues. Germline CDR1 and CDR2: DFQATT and SNEGSKA (reference sequence). The CDR3 reads CSTLTGGGTDTQYF. CDR3 bases: TGCAGCACTCTTACTGGGGGAGGCACAGATACGCAGTATTTT.

This clonotype was seen ten or more times. V usage is TRBV29-1 and J usage is TRBJ1-5, with TRBD1 matching 7 bases. The CDR3 covers 15 residues. V was pared by 6 bases and J by 4 bases, with 12 bases of the junction left unmatched. Germline assignment: CDR1 SQVTM and CDR2 ANQGSEA. This CDR3 reads CSVLSQGQANQPQHF. For the CDR3, the DNA is TGCAGCGTCCTTTCCCAAGGACAGGCTAATCAGCCCCAGCATTTT. The full variable domain, in which reference TRBV29-1 and TRBJ1-5 provide the parts outside the CDR3, is SAVISQKPSRDICQRGTSLTIQCQVDSQVTMMFWYRQQPGQSLTLIATANQGSEATYESGFVIDKFPISRPNLTFSTLTVSNMSPEDSSIYLCSVLSQGQANQPQHFGDGTRLSIL.

This clonotype was observed a few times. In nucleotides, the CDR3 is TGTGCCAGCAGCGTAGGACAGGGGTTAAACACCGGGGAGCTGTTTTTT. This sequence encodes CASSVGQGLNTGELFF. The rearrangement uses TRBV9 and TRBJ2-2; 8 bases are shared with TRBD1. Germline CDR1 SGDLS, CDR2 YYNGEE. This CDR3 has 16 amino acids. The trim removed 0 bases at V and 2 bases at J, leaving 3 bases unmatched.

The chain carries TRBV19 and TRBJ2-3; perhaps TRBD2 as D (6 bases). This CDR3 region has 14 residues. With 3 bases removed from V and 3 bases from J, the gap between germline ends came to 10 bases. Germline loops: CDR1 LNHDA, CDR2 SQIVND (reference sequence). The CDR3 loop is CASSIRGMTDTQYF. In DNA form, the CDR3 reads TGTGCCAGTAGTATTCGCGGGATGACAGATACGCAGTATTTT.

This clonotype was seen at least ten times. This chain links TRBV28 with TRBJ2-5, with D possibly matching TRBD2 (6 bases). The germline V gene has CDR1 MDHEN and CDR2 SYDVKM. The CDR3 spans 14 residues. Trimming stripped 3 bases from V and 3 bases from J, with 11 bases between. In nucleotides, the CDR3 is TGTGCCAGCAGTTTGTTAGGGGAGGAAGAGACCCAGTACTTC. It yields the protein CASSLLGEEETQYF. Looking up the rest from reference TRBV28 and TRBJ2-5 gives the full variable domain: DVKVTQSSRYLVKRTGEKVFLECVQDMDHENMFWYRQDPGLGLRLIYFSYDVKMKEKGDIPEGYSVSREKKERFSLILESASTNQTSMYLCASSLLGEEETQYFGPGTRLLVL.

The genes are TRBV14 and TRBJ2-7; no reliable D call. CDR3 size: 13 residues. Between the trimmed V and J ends, which lost 6 bases and 0 bases, there was a span of 9 bases. Germline V gene lookup returns CDR1 SGHDN and CDR2 FVKESK. This chain's CDR3 is CASRARSSYEQYF. The CDR3 region has the DNA TGTGCCAGCAGGGCGAGGAGCTCCTACGAGCAGTACTTC.

This clonotype was counted between two and nine times. This sequence joins TRBV5-1 and TRBJ2-3, with 12 bases lining up with TRBD2. Trimming removed 3 bases from V and 0 bases from J; junction bases left unmatched: 5. Germline V lookup: CDR1 SGHRS, CDR2 YFSETQ. This CDR3 has 17 amino acids. CDR3 in DNA: TGCGCCAGCAGCTCGGGGACTAGCGGGTCTAGCACAGATACGCAGTATTTT. Translation: CASSSGTSGSSTDTQYF.